This entry features one TCR beta chain sequence. This sample was taken from a study of technical replicates of blood from a handful of donors. The J segment lost 4 bases and the V segment lost 0 bases, leaving 2 bases of the junction unmatched. The CDR3 loop spans 16 amino acids. CDR1 is SGHDT and CDR2 is YYEEEE in the germline V gene. The method was immunoSEQ multiplex PCR; TCRdb's version includes in-frame clones alone and lacks a portion of them. The sample contains about 79,000 clones, more than 85% of which appear only once. The sample comprised T cells isolated from PBMCs. The chain links TRBV5-6 to TRBJ2-1, with TRBD2 matching 12 bases. This clonotype was sampled from a human donor in good health. Some clones in this sample may be carry-over from other donors' samples. CDR3 DNA sequence: TGTGCCAGCAGCTTGGCCCTAGCGGGAGGGTACAATGAGCAGTTCTTC. This gives the protein CASSLALAGGYNEQFF.